These T cell receptor beta chains were read from a single sample in a study of a mutant IDH1 vaccine in newly diagnosed glioma. The repertoire was sequenced with immunoSEQ multiplex PCR; TCRdb's copy has only in-frame clones and lacks some. This repertoire shows tens of thousands of clones, 91% found once; its top ten account for just over 0.55%. The antigens of these receptors remain unknown. The sequences come from PBMCs, collected from a glioma patient whose treatment included an IDH1 peptide vaccine. These TCRs come from a woman in her 50s with glioma. The CDR3 runs from the conserved cysteine through the conserved F or W. D genes are given only for firm matches. Part of the rows lack a size; the others show once, few, many or a class for expanded clones.

abundance: -
j_gene: TRBJ2-2
v_gene: TRBV11-2
d_gene: TRBD1
CDR3aa: CASSFRDRRPFGLFF
CDR3nt: TGTGCCAGCAGCTTCAGGGACAGGAGGCCCTTTGGGCTGTTTTTT

abundance: -
j_gene: TRBJ2-3
v_gene: TRBV2
d_gene: TRBD1
CDR3aa: CASSGTGSSTDTQYF
CDR3nt: TGTGCCAGCAGTGGGACAGGATCTAGCACAGATACGCAGTATTTT

abundance: once
j_gene: TRBJ2-1
v_gene: TRBV29-1
d_gene: -
CDR3aa: CSAIRGDSYNEQFF
CDR3nt: TGCAGCGCTATCAGGGGCGACTCCTACAATGAGCAGTTCTTC

abundance: -
j_gene: TRBJ2-2
v_gene: TRBV5-1
d_gene: -
CDR3aa: CASSRGQNTGELFF
CDR3nt: TGCGCCAGCAGCCGGGGTCAGAACACCGGGGAGCTGTTTTTT

abundance: -
j_gene: TRBJ2-7
v_gene: TRBV13
d_gene: -
CDR3aa: CASSPRTNRDEQYF
CDR3nt: TGTGCCAGCAGTCCACGGACGAATCGGGACGAGCAGTACTTC

abundance: -
j_gene: TRBJ2-2
v_gene: TRBV10-2
d_gene: -
CDR3aa: CASRRNIYTGELFF
CDR3nt: TGCGCCAGCAGGAGGAATATTTACACCGGGGAGCTGTTTTTT

abundance: -
j_gene: TRBJ1-4
v_gene: TRBV11-1
d_gene: -
CDR3aa: CASSSVGNEKLFF
CDR3nt: TGTGCCAGCAGCTCCGTAGGGAATGAAAAACTGTTTTTT

abundance: -
j_gene: TRBJ2-3
v_gene: TRBV18
d_gene: -
CDR3aa: CASSNTDTQYF
CDR3nt: TGTGCCAGCTCCAACACAGATACGCAGTATTTT

abundance: -
j_gene: TRBJ1-2
v_gene: TRBV6-6
d_gene: -
CDR3aa: CASSPGRGYGYTF
CDR3nt: TGTGCCAGCAGTCCGGGCCGCGGGTACGGCTACACCTTC

abundance: -
j_gene: TRBJ2-7
v_gene: TRBV18
d_gene: -
CDR3aa: CASSPPLMTARDEQYF
CDR3nt: TGTGCCAGCTCACCACCACTTATGACCGCGAGGGACGAGCAGTACTTC

abundance: -
j_gene: TRBJ2-3
v_gene: TRBV6-5
d_gene: -
CDR3aa: CASSTQEDTQYF
CDR3nt: TGTGCCAGCAGCACACAGGAAGATACGCAGTATTTT

abundance: -
j_gene: TRBJ2-3
v_gene: TRBV5-1
d_gene: TRBD2
CDR3aa: CASSLESGSADTQYF
CDR3nt: TGCGCCAGCAGCTTGGAGAGCGGGAGTGCAGATACGCAGTATTTT

abundance: -
j_gene: TRBJ2-3
v_gene: TRBV5-4
d_gene: TRBD1
CDR3aa: CASSSAQGGDTQYF
CDR3nt: TGTGCCAGCAGCTCCGCACAGGGGGGAGATACGCAGTATTTT

abundance: -
j_gene: TRBJ1-2
v_gene: TRBV6-5
d_gene: -
CDR3aa: CASSYRGRSGGYTF
CDR3nt: TGTGCCAGCAGTTACAGGGGAAGGAGTGGAGGCTACACCTTC

abundance: -
j_gene: TRBJ2-5
v_gene: TRBV28
d_gene: TRBD1
CDR3aa: CASRPGTGGPETQYF
CDR3nt: TGTGCCAGCAGACCCGGGACAGGGGGTCCAGAGACCCAGTACTTC

abundance: -
j_gene: TRBJ2-1
v_gene: TRBV5-1
d_gene: -
CDR3aa: CASSPLETYNEQFF
CDR3nt: TGCGCCAGCAGCCCCCTAGAGACCTACAATGAGCAGTTCTTC

abundance: -
j_gene: TRBJ2-7
v_gene: TRBV5-1
d_gene: TRBD2
CDR3aa: CASSLTSGGGEQYF
CDR3nt: TGCGCCAGCAGTTTGACTAGCGGAGGGGGGGAGCAGTACTTC

abundance: -
j_gene: TRBJ1-2
v_gene: TRBV4-2
d_gene: -
CDR3aa: CASSQEARRDGYTF
CDR3nt: TGTGCCAGCAGCCAAGAAGCCAGAAGGGATGGCTACACCTTC

abundance: -
j_gene: TRBJ2-7
v_gene: TRBV6-5
d_gene: TRBD2
CDR3aa: CASTRLPSGSYEQYF
CDR3nt: TGTGCCAGCACCCGCCTCCCTAGCGGTTCCTACGAGCAGTACTTC

abundance: -
j_gene: TRBJ1-5
v_gene: TRBV30
d_gene: -
CDR3aa: CAWGATGNQPQHF
CDR3nt: TGTGCCTGGGGCGCTACAGGGAATCAGCCCCAGCATTTT

abundance: -
j_gene: TRBJ2-7
v_gene: TRBV9
d_gene: -
CDR3aa: CASSVAGRDGKQYF
CDR3nt: TGTGCCAGCAGCGTAGCGGGCAGGGACGGAAAGCAGTACTTC

abundance: -
j_gene: TRBJ1-5
v_gene: TRBV28
d_gene: -
CDR3aa: CASSRHVTQHF
CDR3nt: TGTGCCAGCAGCCGCCACGTAACCCAGCATTTT

abundance: -
j_gene: TRBJ1-5
v_gene: TRBV2
d_gene: -
CDR3aa: CASSDRTVSNQPQHF
CDR3nt: TGTGCCAGCAGTGATAGAACAGTTAGCAATCAGCCCCAGCATTTT

abundance: few
j_gene: TRBJ1-5
v_gene: TRBV23-1
d_gene: -
CDR3aa: CASSQRSGNNASQPQHF
CDR3nt: TGCGCCAGCAGTCAACGGTCAGGGAACAACGCCTCGCAGCCCCAGCATTTT

abundance: once
j_gene: TRBJ1-1
v_gene: TRBV28
d_gene: TRBD1
CDR3aa: CASSPGSETGYTEAFF
CDR3nt: TGTGCCAGCAGTCCCGGAAGCGAGACAGGGTACACTGAAGCTTTCTTT

abundance: few
j_gene: TRBJ1-1
v_gene: TRBV28
d_gene: -
CDR3aa: CASRRLDRNTEAFF
CDR3nt: TGTGCCAGCAGGCGATTGGACAGGAACACTGAAGCTTTCTTT

abundance: -
j_gene: TRBJ2-1
v_gene: TRBV27
d_gene: TRBD2
CDR3aa: CASSFSGSNNEQFF
CDR3nt: TGTGCCAGCAGTTTCAGCGGGAGTAATAATGAGCAGTTCTTC

abundance: -
j_gene: TRBJ2-6
v_gene: TRBV21-1
d_gene: -
CDR3aa: CASSRDRTPLGANVLTF
CDR3nt: TGTGCCAGCAGCCGGGACAGGACTCCCCTCGGGGCCAACGTCCTGACTTTC

abundance: -
j_gene: TRBJ2-3
v_gene: TRBV9
d_gene: -
CDR3aa: CASSVTSITDTQYF
CDR3nt: TGTGCCAGCAGCGTAACCTCAATAACAGATACGCAGTATTTT

abundance: -
j_gene: TRBJ1-2
v_gene: TRBV15
d_gene: TRBD1
CDR3aa: CATSRGAGQGNYGYTF
CDR3nt: TGTGCCACCAGCAGAGGAGCAGGACAGGGTAACTATGGCTACACCTTC

abundance: -
j_gene: TRBJ2-1
v_gene: TRBV10-3
d_gene: TRBD2
CDR3aa: CAISDKSGDSYNEQFF
CDR3nt: TGTGCCATCAGTGATAAGAGCGGGGACTCCTACAATGAGCAGTTCTTC

abundance: -
j_gene: TRBJ1-1
v_gene: TRBV6-6
d_gene: -
CDR3aa: CASSPIRWSEAFF
CDR3nt: TGTGCCAGCAGCCCGATACGGTGGTCTGAAGCTTTCTTT

abundance: -
j_gene: TRBJ1-2
v_gene: TRBV28
d_gene: -
CDR3aa: CASSTTGRNYGYTF
CDR3nt: TGTGCCAGCAGTACGACAGGCCGTAACTATGGCTACACCTTC

abundance: -
j_gene: TRBJ2-1
v_gene: TRBV7-9
d_gene: -
CDR3aa: CASSLRVLMNEQFF
CDR3nt: TGTGCCAGCAGCTTACGCGTATTGATGAATGAGCAGTTCTTC

abundance: -
j_gene: TRBJ1-2
v_gene: TRBV7-3
d_gene: -
CDR3aa: CASSLSRNYGYTF
CDR3nt: TGTGCCAGCAGCTTATCACGGAACTATGGCTACACCTTC

abundance: once
j_gene: TRBJ2-3
v_gene: TRBV2
d_gene: -
CDR3aa: CASSVTYTQYF
CDR3nt: TGTGCCAGCAGTGTAACCTATACGCAGTATTTT

abundance: once
j_gene: TRBJ2-1
v_gene: TRBV27
d_gene: -
CDR3aa: CASSWGRGEQFF
CDR3nt: TGTGCCAGCAGTTGGGGAAGGGGTGAGCAGTTCTTC

abundance: -
j_gene: TRBJ2-7
v_gene: TRBV2
d_gene: TRBD2
CDR3aa: CASTPLAAYEQYF
CDR3nt: TGTGCCAGCACCCCCCTAGCGGCCTACGAGCAGTACTTC

abundance: -
j_gene: TRBJ1-6
v_gene: TRBV28
d_gene: -
CDR3aa: CASLKGWNSPLHF
CDR3nt: TGTGCCAGCCTCAAGGGGTGGAATTCACCCCTCCACTTT

abundance: -
j_gene: TRBJ2-2
v_gene: TRBV11-2
d_gene: -
CDR3aa: CASSLVRGRTGELFF
CDR3nt: TGTGCCAGCAGCTTAGTGCGGGGGCGAACCGGGGAGCTGTTTTTT

abundance: -
j_gene: TRBJ1-4
v_gene: TRBV9
d_gene: -
CDR3aa: CASSRTDGRAYYEKLFF
CDR3nt: TGTGCCAGCAGCCGGACAGACGGAAGGGCTTATTATGAAAAACTGTTTTTT

abundance: -
j_gene: TRBJ2-5
v_gene: TRBV7-9
d_gene: -
CDR3aa: CASSFRGLEETQYF
CDR3nt: TGTGCCAGCAGCTTCCGGGGATTAGAAGAGACCCAGTACTTC